This T cell receptor (beta chain) stems from a study of shared clonotypes between healthy human individuals. The repertoire was sequenced with immunoSEQ multiplex PCR; TCRdb's copy has only in-frame clones and lacks some. This sample has over a million clones; roughly 95% occur once, and the top ten carry over 1%. Germline V gives CDR1 DFQATT, CDR2 SNEGSKA (reference sequence). The CDR3 totals 10 residues. V was pared by 7 bases and J by 4 bases, with 5 bases between. What was sequenced was naive CD4+ T cells sorted from blood. Subset in this sample: CD45RA+ positively selected. The sequence was collected from a young man in good health. This chain joins TRBV20-1 and TRBJ2-1, with D possibly matching TRBD2 (5 bases). CDR3: CSVAYNEQFF. CDR3 DNA sequence: TGCAGTGTAGCGTACAATGAGCAGTTCTTC.